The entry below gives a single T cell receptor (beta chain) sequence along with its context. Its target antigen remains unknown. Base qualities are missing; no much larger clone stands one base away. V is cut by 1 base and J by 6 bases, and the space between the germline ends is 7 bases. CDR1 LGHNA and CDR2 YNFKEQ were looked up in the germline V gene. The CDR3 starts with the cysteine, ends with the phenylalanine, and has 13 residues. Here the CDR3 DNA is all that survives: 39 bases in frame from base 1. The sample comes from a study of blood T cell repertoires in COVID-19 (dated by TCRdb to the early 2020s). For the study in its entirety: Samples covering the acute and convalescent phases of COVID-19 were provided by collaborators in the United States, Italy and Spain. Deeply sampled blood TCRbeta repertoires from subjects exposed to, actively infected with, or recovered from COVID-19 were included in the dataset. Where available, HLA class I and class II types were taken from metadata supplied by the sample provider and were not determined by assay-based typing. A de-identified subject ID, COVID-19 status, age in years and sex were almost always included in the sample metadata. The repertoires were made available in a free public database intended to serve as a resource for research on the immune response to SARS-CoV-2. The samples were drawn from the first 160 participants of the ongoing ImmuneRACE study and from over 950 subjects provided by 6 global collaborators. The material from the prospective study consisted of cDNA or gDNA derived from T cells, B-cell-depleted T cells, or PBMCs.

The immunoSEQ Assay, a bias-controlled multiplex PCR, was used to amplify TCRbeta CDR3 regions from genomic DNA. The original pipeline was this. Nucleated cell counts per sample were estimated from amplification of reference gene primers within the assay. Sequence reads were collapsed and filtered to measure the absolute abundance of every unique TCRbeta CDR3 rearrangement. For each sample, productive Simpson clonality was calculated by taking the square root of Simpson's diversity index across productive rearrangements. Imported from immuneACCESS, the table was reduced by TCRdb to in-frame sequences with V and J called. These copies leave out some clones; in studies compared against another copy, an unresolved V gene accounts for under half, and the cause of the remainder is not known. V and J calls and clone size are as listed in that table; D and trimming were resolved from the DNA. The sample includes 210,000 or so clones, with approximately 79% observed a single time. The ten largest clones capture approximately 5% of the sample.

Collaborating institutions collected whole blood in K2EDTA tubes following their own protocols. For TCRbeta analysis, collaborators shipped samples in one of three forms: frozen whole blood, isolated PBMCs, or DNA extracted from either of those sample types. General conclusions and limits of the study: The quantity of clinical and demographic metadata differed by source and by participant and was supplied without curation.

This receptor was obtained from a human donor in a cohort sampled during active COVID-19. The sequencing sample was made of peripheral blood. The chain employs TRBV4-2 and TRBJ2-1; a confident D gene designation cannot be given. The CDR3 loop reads CASSQVMSNEQFF. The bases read TGTGCCAGCAGCCAAGTCATGAGCAATGAGCAGTTCTTC.